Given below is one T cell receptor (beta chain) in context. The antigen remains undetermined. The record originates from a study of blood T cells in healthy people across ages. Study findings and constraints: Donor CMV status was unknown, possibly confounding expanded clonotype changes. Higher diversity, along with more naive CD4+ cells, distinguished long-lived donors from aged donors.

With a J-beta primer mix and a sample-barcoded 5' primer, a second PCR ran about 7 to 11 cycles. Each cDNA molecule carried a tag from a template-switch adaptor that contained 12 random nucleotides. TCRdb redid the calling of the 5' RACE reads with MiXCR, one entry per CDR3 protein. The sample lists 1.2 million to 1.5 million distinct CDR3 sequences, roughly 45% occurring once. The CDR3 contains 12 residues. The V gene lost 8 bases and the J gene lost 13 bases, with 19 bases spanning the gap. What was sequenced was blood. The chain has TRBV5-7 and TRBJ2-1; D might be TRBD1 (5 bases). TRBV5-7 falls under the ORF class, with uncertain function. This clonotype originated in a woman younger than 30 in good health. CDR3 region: CARNDREETQFF. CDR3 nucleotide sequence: TGTGCCAGAAACGACAGAGAAGAGACCCAGTTCTTC.